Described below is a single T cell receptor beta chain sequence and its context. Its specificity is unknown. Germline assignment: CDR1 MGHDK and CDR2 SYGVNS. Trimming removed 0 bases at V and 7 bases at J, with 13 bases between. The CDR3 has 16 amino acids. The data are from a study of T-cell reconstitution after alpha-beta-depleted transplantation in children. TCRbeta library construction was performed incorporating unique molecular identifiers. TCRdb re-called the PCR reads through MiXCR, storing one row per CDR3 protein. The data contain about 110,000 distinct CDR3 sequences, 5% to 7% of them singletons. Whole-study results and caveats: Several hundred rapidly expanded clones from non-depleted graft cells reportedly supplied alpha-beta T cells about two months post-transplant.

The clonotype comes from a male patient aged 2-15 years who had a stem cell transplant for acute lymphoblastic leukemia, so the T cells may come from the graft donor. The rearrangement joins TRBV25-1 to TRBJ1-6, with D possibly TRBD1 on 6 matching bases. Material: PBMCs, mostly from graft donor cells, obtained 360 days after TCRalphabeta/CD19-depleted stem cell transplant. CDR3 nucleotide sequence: TGTGCCAGCAGTGAATATCAAACAGGGACAAATTCACCCCTCCACTTT. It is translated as CASSEYQTGTNSPLHF.